The 3 T cell receptor beta chains below come from one sample, sequenced in a study of blood T cells in healthy people across ages. Sample-barcoded 5' priming and a J-beta primer mix drove a second PCR of 7 to 11 cycles. TCRdb recomputed calls from the 5' RACE reads with MiXCR, one row per CDR3 protein. The table has 700,000 to 850,000 distinct CDR3 sequences, 36% seen once. The sample comprised blood. The receptors derive from a young man in good health.

The rearrangement joins TRBV4-1 to TRBJ2-1, with a weak D call TRBD1 (6 bases). The CDR3 has 15 amino acids. The germline V and J ends were trimmed by 0 bases and 7 bases, with 13 bases remaining between them. Germline loops: CDR1 MGHRA, CDR2 YSYEKL. In nucleotides, the CDR3 is TGCGCCAGCAGCCAAGATCCCCAGGGGCGTAATGAGCAGTTCTTC. Translating it yields CASSQDPQGRNEQFF.

Concerning this clonotype itself: Sequence at one end of the junction differs from germline and may be a read error. The CDR3 DNA is TGCGCCAGCAGCTTGCCACGTACTAGCGGGGGGGCTGTGGGGGCCAACGTCATGACTTTC. This encodes CASSLPRTSGGAVGANVMTF. The chain links TRBV5-1 to TRBJ2-6, with 13 bases fitting TRBD2. Germline loops: CDR1 SGHRS, CDR2 YFSETQ. The CDR3 has 20 residues.

V is TRBV12-3 or TRBV12-4 and J is TRBJ1-5; a possible D gene is TRBD1 (6 bases). V lost 4 bases and J lost 7, with 17 bases in between. The CDR3 covers 15 residues. Here the CDR3 reads CASSYDQGRGQPQHF. CDR3 DNA sequence: TGTGCCAGCAGTTACGACCAGGGGCGTGGGCAGCCCCAGCATTTT.